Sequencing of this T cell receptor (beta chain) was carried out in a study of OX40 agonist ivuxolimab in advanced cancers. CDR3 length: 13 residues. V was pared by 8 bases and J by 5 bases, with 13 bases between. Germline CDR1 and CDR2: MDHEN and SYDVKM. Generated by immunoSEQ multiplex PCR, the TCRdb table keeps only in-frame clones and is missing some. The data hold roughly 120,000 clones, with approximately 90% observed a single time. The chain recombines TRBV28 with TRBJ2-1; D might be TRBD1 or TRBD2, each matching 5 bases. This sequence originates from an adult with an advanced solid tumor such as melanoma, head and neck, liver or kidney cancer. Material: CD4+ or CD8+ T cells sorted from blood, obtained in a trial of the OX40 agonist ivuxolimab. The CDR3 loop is CASSGPRDNEQFF. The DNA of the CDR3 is TGTGCCAGCTCGGGACCCAGGGACAATGAGCAGTTCTTC. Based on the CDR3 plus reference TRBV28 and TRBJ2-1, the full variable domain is DVKVTQSSRYLVKRTGEKVFLECVQDMDHENMFWYRQDPGLGLRLIYFSYDVKMKEKGDIPEGYSVSREKKERFSLILESASTNQTSMYLCASSGPRDNEQFFGPGTRLTVL.